This T cell receptor (beta chain) was sequenced during a study of blood T cell repertoires in COVID-19 (dated by TCRdb to 2018 to 2021). With regard to the full study: Samples covering the acute and convalescent phases of COVID-19 were provided by collaborators in the United States, Italy and Spain. The prospective study material was composed of cDNA or gDNA derived from T cells, B-cell-depleted T cells, or PBMCs. Deeply sampled blood TCRbeta repertoires from subjects exposed to, actively infected with, or recovered from COVID-19 were included in the dataset. A freely available public database, intended as a resource for researchers studying the immune response to SARS-CoV-2, is where the repertoires were released. Samples came from the ongoing ImmuneRACE study (first 160 participants) plus 1,254 subjects from 6 global collaborators. A de-identified subject ID, COVID-19 status, age in years and sex were almost always included in the sample metadata. Where HLA class I and class II types were available, the types were taken from metadata supplied by the sample provider, not from assay-based typing.

V is clipped by 5 bases and J by 2 bases, and the sequence between their germline boundaries is 16 bases long. From the cysteine through the phenylalanine, the CDR3 covers 15 amino acids. Of all the DNA, just the CDR3 is kept, 45 bases in frame from base 1. CDR1 and CDR2 were assigned from the germline V gene as SGHTA and FQGTGA. Overall study outcomes, separate from this receptor: How much clinical and demographic metadata was included differed by source and by participant, and the metadata was provided uncurated.

Collaborating institutions collected whole blood in K2EDTA tubes following their own protocols. Collaborator samples were shipped for TCRbeta analysis as frozen whole blood, isolated PBMCs, or DNA extracted from either sample type. TCRbeta CDR3 regions were amplified from genomic DNA using the immunoSEQ Assay, a bias-controlled multiplex PCR. In the source study's methods: The number of nucleated cells in each sample was estimated by amplification of reference gene primers within the assay. Sequence reads were collapsed and filtered to measure the absolute abundance of every unique TCRbeta CDR3 rearrangement. For each sample, productive Simpson clonality was calculated by taking the square root of Simpson's diversity index across productive rearrangements. Sourced from immuneACCESS, this table was stored by TCRdb with only in-frame sequences that have V and J called. A share of the clones is absent; for the studies checked, an unresolved V gene accounts for under half, and the remainder has no known explanation. Clone size and the V and J calls come from that table; the DNA yielded D and trimming. This sample is represented by roughly 93,000 clones; 81% of them were singletons. The leading ten clones occupy around 11% of the sample.

Remarks on this clone: Its specific antigen is unknown. It has no much larger one-base neighbor in the sample; base qualities were not kept.

The rearranged segments are TRBV7-3 and TRBJ2-7, and TRBD2 may be the D gene, going by 6 matching bases. Sequenced input: peripheral blood. The TCR originated in a woman older than 75 with acute or convalescent COVID-19. The sequenced DNA: TGTGCCAGCAGCCTACAGGAGGGAAGGGCCTACGAGCAGTACTTC. Its coded protein is CASSLQEGRAYEQYF. Reference TRBV7-3 and TRBJ2-7 proteins supply the regions before and after the CDR3; the full variable domain is: GAGVSQTPSNKVTEKGKYVELRCDPISGHTALYWYRQSLGQGPEFLIYFQGTGAADDSGLPNDRFFAVRPEGSVSTLKIQRTERGDSAVYLCASSLQEGRAYEQYFGPGTRLTVT.